Many counts were recorded for the clone carrying this T cell receptor beta chain. Its antigen is currently unknown. Per the original methods: Built for papillary thyroid cancer, a distant-metastasis classifier drew on CDR3 differences across clinicopathological groups. MiXCR re-clonotyped the PCR reads for TCRdb. TCRdb, not the original authors, processed these V and J calls. This table has 45,000 to 65,000 clones, roughly 20% appearing once. The sample belongs to a study of metastatic and nonmetastatic thyroid tumors. Study summary: Across peripheral blood and tumor or nodule tissue samples taken from malignant and benign thyroid patients, the repertoires were compared with one another. Broader study findings: Benign nodules reportedly had significantly lower TCR beta diversity than malignant thyroid tumors in blood and tumor.

Trimming took off 4 bases at V and 2 bases at J, with 11 bases between the two ends. The CDR3 runs to 15 residues. Patients were all untreated before their thyroid surgery. The source of this sequence is a female donor with papillary thyroid cancer or a benign thyroid nodule (not recorded which). Some clones in this sample may be carry-over from other donors' samples. This chain connects TRBV12-3 or TRBV12-4 to TRBJ2-2; D perhaps matches TRBD1 (6 bases). Sequenced: blood. CDR3 nucleotides: TGTGCCAGCAGTTACAGGGCGGGTAACACCGGGGAGCTGTTTTTT. Translation: CASSYRAGNTGELFF.